These T cell receptor beta chains were read from a single sample in a study of regulatory T cells in long-lasting Graves disease. TCRdb used MiXCR to reprocess the multiplex PCR reads, holding one entry per CDR3 protein. The sample holds 300,000 to 400,000 distinct CDR3 sequences, around a fifth seen once. Material: peripheral blood mononuclear cells (PBMCs), obtained when the disease was refractory, from a patient treated with antithyroid drugs. The receptors shown here come from a female donor with Graves disease. The CDR3 runs from the conserved cysteine through the conserved F or W. A D gene is named only where the DNA matches it firmly. The size entry is marked missing in some rows and otherwise reads once, few, many or a size class.

>many|TRBJ1-2|TRBV27|-
CASKGLSTPNYGYTF
TGTGCCAGCAAAGGTCTTTCGACACCGAACTATGGCTACACCTTC
>-|TRBJ2-7|TRBV5-1|-
CASSFRGAGGEQYF
TGCGCCAGCAGCTTCCGGGGTGCAGGTGGGGAGCAGTACTTC
>few|TRBJ2-1|TRBV2|-
CASSGDWNNEQFF
TGTGCCAGCAGTGGAGACTGGAACAATGAGCAGTTCTTC
>many|TRBJ2-7|TRBV6-2/TRBV6-3|TRBD2
CASSYAGELKDEQYF
TGTGCCAGCAGTTACGCGGGGGAGTTAAAGGACGAGCAGTACTTC
>-|TRBJ2-7|TRBV28|-
CASSSPGGRIYEQYF
TGTGCCAGCAGTTCACCCGGGGGGCGGATTTACGAGCAGTACTTC
>many|TRBJ2-2|TRBV30|TRBD1
CAWSRTGLRELFF
TGTGCCTGGAGCCGGACAGGGCTCAGGGAGCTGTTTTTT
>many|TRBJ2-2|TRBV12-3/TRBV12-4|-
CASSFEVGELFF
TGTGCCAGCAGTTTTGAGGTCGGGGAGCTGTTTTTT
>-|TRBJ2-3|TRBV19|-
CASSLDLGGTQYF
TGTGCCAGTAGTCTAGACCTGGGCGGGACGCAGTATTTT
>many|TRBJ1-2|TRBV7-8|-
CASSVGTVYGYTF
TGTGCCAGCAGCGTAGGGACGGTGTATGGCTACACCTTC
>many|TRBJ1-5|TRBV7-8|TRBD1
CASSLDSRDRDQPQHF
TGTGCCAGCAGCTTAGATAGTCGGGACAGAGATCAGCCCCAGCATTTT
>many|TRBJ1-6|TRBV5-1|TRBD1
CASSLGDRGRSPLHF
TGCGCCAGCAGCTTGGGGGACAGGGGACGATCACCCCTCCACTTT
>-|TRBJ1-2|TRBV20-1|-
CSAITDTNYGYTF
TGCAGTGCTATTACAGATACTAACTATGGCTACACCTTC
>many|TRBJ1-2|TRBV5-6|-
CASSLLTGALGGYTF
TGTGCCAGCAGCCTATTGACAGGTGCCCTCGGCGGCTACACCTTC
>few|TRBJ2-3|TRBV3-1|-
CASSQGTDTQYF
TGTGCCAGCAGCCAAGGGACAGATACGCAGTATTTT
>many|TRBJ1-2|TRBV27|-
CASSLGSLGYGYTF
TGTGCCAGCAGTTTGGGCAGCCTAGGCTATGGCTACACCTTC
>few|TRBJ2-2|TRBV5-1|-
CASSYDWNTGELFF
TGCGCCAGCAGTTACGACTGGAACACCGGGGAGCTGTTTTTT
>many|TRBJ1-2|TRBV6-1|-
CASSRTANYGYTF
TGTGCCAGCAGTCGGACGGCCAACTATGGCTACACCTTC
>many|TRBJ2-5|TRBV7-9|-
CALGDRDLNQETQYF
TGTGCCTTGGGTGACCGGGACTTAAACCAAGAGACCCAGTACTTC
>-|TRBJ2-2|TRBV4-1|TRBD1
CASSQEAGGGELFF
TGCGCCAGCAGCCAAGAGGCAGGGGGCGGGGAGCTGTTTTTT
>many|TRBJ2-7|TRBV11-2|TRBD2
CASSLSGGPGVVGSYEQYF
TGTGCCAGCAGCTTATCGGGAGGCCCTGGGGTCGTGGGCTCCTACGAGCAGTACTTC
>-|TRBJ1-6|TRBV19|TRBD1
CASRRIQGTTNSPLHF
TGTGCCAGTAGGAGGATACAGGGGACTACCAATTCACCCCTCCACTTT
>few|TRBJ2-7|TRBV5-1|TRBD1
CASSLDESGTGRYEQYF
TGCGCCAGCAGCTTGGATGAATCCGGGACAGGGCGCTACGAGCAGTACTTC
>many|TRBJ1-3|TRBV2|-
CASSERILSGNTIYF
TGTGCCAGCAGTGAAAGGATACTCTCTGGAAACACCATATATTTT
>many|TRBJ2-7|TRBV6-2/TRBV6-3|TRBD1
CASREGQGTYEQYF
TGTGCCAGCAGAGAGGGACAGGGGACGTACGAGCAGTACTTC
>-|TRBJ2-3|TRBV2|TRBD2
CASRPTSGGTDTQYF
TGTGCCAGCAGACCTACTAGCGGGGGCACAGATACGCAGTATTTT
>many|TRBJ2-7|TRBV6-1|-
CASSVRDSRDEQYF
TGTGCCAGCAGTGTCCGGGACTCGAGGGACGAGCAGTACTTC
>many|TRBJ1-1|TRBV6-2/TRBV6-3|TRBD1
CASSYGQGGRNTEAFF
TGTGCCAGCAGTTACGGCCAGGGGGGAAGAAACACTGAAGCTTTCTTT
>many|TRBJ1-4|TRBV10-3|-
CAISERMDEKLFF
TGTGCCATCAGTGAAAGGATGGACGAAAAACTGTTTTTT
>few|TRBJ1-6|TRBV6-1|-
CASKLSSYNSPLHF
TGTGCCAGCAAGCTGAGCTCCTATAATTCACCCCTCCACTTT
>-|TRBJ1-4|TRBV6-4|-
CVSSRGTNEKLFF
TGCGTCAGCAGCCGGGGAACTAATGAAAAACTGTTTTTT
>-|TRBJ2-5|TRBV11-2|-
CASRHTRRGLKETQYF
TGTGCCAGCAGACATACCCGGAGGGGGCTAAAGGAGACCCAGTACTTC
>few|TRBJ2-5|TRBV18|TRBD1
CASSPPGQGFTRLETQYF
TGTGCCAGCTCACCACCGGGACAGGGTTTTACAAGGCTGGAGACCCAGTACTTC
>-|TRBJ2-3|TRBV3-1|-
CASSQVGAARTDTQYF
TGTGCCAGCAGCCAAGTCGGGGCCGCACGCACAGATACGCAGTATTTT
>many|TRBJ2-2|TRBV7-2|TRBD2
CASSLGGRAGELFF
TGTGCCAGCAGCTTAGGGGGGAGGGCCGGGGAGCTGTTTTTT
>many|TRBJ1-2|TRBV24-1|TRBD1
CATQGNYGYTF
TGTGCCACACAGGGGAACTATGGCTACACCTTC
>-|TRBJ2-7|TRBV20-1|-
CSAEGGSSYEQYF
TGCAGTGCCGAAGGAGGGAGCTCCTACGAGCAGTACTTC
>-|TRBJ1-2|TRBV4-1|-
CASSRPQALNYGYTF
TGCGCCAGCAGCCGCCCCCAGGCTCTCAACTATGGCTACACCTTC
>many|TRBJ2-5|TRBV20-1|TRBD1
CSAKPLDREETQYF
TGCAGTGCTAAACCCTTGGACAGGGAAGAGACCCAGTACTTC
>many|TRBJ2-7|TRBV6-1|TRBD2
CASRGKLAEYEQYF
TGTGCCAGCAGGGGAAAGCTAGCGGAATACGAGCAGTACTTC
>few|TRBJ2-7|TRBV20-1|-
CSARALGRLGTYEQYF
TGCAGTGCTAGGGCATTGGGCAGGCTAGGAACCTACGAGCAGTACTTC
>many|TRBJ1-2|TRBV7-2|-
CASSLDGGPYGYGYTF
TGTGCCAGCAGCTTAGATGGTGGGCCCTATGGCTATGGCTACACCTTC
>many|TRBJ1-4|TRBV7-2|-
CASSLALTLGEKLFF
TGTGCCAGCAGCTTAGCGTTGACACTAGGGGAAAAACTGTTTTTT
>many|TRBJ2-7|TRBV27|TRBD1
CASRKDRVQDEQYF
TGTGCCAGCAGGAAGGACAGGGTGCAAGACGAGCAGTACTTC
>-|TRBJ1-1|TRBV30|-
CAWSTQGGLNTEAFF
TGTGCCTGGAGTACTCAGGGAGGGCTGAACACTGAAGCTTTCTTT
>few|TRBJ2-7|TRBV18|TRBD1
CASSPGTGGNEQYF
TGTGCCAGCTCACCCGGGACAGGGGGCAACGAGCAGTACTTC